A single sample is the source of the 3 T cell receptor beta chains below, sequenced in a study of post-analysis software for immune sequencing data. Each TCR beta cDNA library carried unique molecular identifiers. TCRdb independently ran MiXCR on the PCR reads; one entry per CDR3 protein. Here the sample spans 400,000 to 500,000 distinct CDR3 sequences, less than 40% being singletons. General study findings and limits: Patients showed TRBV5-6, TRBV5-1 and TRBV20-1 among roughly 5 TRBV segments more frequent than in controls.

Their specific antigens are unknown. Sequenced input: blood. These receptors were taken from a girl aged 2 to 9 with multiple sclerosis.

Here the CDR3 reads CASSQRTGGEKLFF. DNA of the CDR3: TGCGCCAGCAGCCAGCGCACAGGGGGTGAAAAACTGTTTTTT. The chain links TRBV4-3 to TRBJ1-4, with 8 bases lining up with TRBD1. V gave up 3 bases and J gave up 7 bases; unmatched junction bases: 4. The CDR3 spans 14 residues. The germline gives CDR1 LGHNA, CDR2 YSLEER.

J is TRBJ2-3 and V is TRBV28; 8 positions match TRBD1. CDR1 and CDR2 from the germline V gene are MDHEN and SYDVKM. This CDR3 is built from 17 residues. V was clipped by 4 bases and J by 3 bases; unmatched bases: 12. CDR3 in amino acids: CASSSRTGRGATDTQYF. In nucleotides, the CDR3 is TGTGCCAGCAGTTCACGGACAGGGCGAGGGGCAACAGATACGCAGTATTTT.

This clonotype was recorded once. V is TRBV5-6 and J is TRBJ2-1, with 7 bases fitting TRBD2. Germline CDR1 SGHDT, CDR2 YYEEEE. V shed 5 bases, J shed 7 bases, and the junction held 9 bases outside the gene matches. The CDR3 length is 14 residues. The CDR3 spells CASSRGRAPNEQFF. The CDR3 coding sequence is TGTGCCAGCAGTCGTGGGAGGGCGCCTAATGAGCAGTTCTTC.